The following is a T cell receptor beta chain sequence with its context. Its antigen is unknown. This entry comes from a study of T cell repertoires in cytomegalovirus infection. CDR1 and CDR2 (germline): MRHNA, SNTAGT. V shed 3 bases and J 7 bases; nucleotides not matched to a gene: 6. This CDR3 spans 15 amino acids. One entry per CDR3 protein, called by TCRdb with MiXCR from the reads. This sample carries a few hundred thousand distinct CDR3 sequences, roughly 46% of them seen once, and the ten largest clones take just under 45%. The source is a human donor in good health (CMV status not recorded). Some clones in this sample may be carry-over from other donors' samples. J is TRBJ1-6 and V is TRBV6-4; 7 nucleotides line up with TRBD1. The sequences come from cultured PBMCs, collected from culture after CMV antigen stimulation. CDR3 nucleotide sequence: TGTGCCAGCAGTGATCGACAGGGAGGCAATTCACCCCTCCACTTT. Translated, it gives CASSDRQGGNSPLHF.